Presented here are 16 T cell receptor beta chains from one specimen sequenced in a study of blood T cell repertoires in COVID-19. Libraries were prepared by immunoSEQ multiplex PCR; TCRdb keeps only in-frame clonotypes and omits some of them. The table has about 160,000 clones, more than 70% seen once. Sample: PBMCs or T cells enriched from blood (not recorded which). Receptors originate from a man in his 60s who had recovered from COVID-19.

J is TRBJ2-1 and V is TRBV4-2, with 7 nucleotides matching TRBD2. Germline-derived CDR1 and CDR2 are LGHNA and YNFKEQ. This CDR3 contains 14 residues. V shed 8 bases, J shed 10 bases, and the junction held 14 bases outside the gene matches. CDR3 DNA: TGTGCCAGCTCTGAGCGGGGTTTAAATGTGGAGCAGTTCTTC. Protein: CASSERGLNVEQFF.

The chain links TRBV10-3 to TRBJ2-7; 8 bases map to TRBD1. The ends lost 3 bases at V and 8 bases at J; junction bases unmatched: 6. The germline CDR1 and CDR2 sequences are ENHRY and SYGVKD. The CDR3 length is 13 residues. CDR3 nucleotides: TGTGCCATCAGTGATGACAGGGGATCGCAGCAGTACTTC. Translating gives CAISDDRGSQQYF.

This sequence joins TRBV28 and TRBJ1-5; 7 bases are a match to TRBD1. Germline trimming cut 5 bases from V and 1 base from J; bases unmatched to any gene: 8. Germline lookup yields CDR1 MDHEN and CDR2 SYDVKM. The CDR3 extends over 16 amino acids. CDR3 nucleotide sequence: TGTGCCAGCAGTCCTCGACAGGGTTGGAGCAATCAGCCCCAGCATTTT. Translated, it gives CASSPRQGWSNQPQHF.

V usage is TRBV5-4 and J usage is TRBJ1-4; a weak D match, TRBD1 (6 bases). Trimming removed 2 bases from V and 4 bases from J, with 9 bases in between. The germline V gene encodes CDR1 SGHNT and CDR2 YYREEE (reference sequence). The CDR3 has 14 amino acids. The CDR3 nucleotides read TGTGCCAGCAGCTTTGCAGGGGATAATGAAAAACTGTTTTTT. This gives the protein CASSFAGDNEKLFF.

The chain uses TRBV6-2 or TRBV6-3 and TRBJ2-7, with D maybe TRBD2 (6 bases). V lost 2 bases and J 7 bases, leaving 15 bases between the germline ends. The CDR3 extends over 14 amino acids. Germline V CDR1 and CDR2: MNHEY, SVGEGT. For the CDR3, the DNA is TGTGCCAGCAGTTACCCTATGACTAGTCGTGAGCAGTACTTC. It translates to CASSYPMTSREQYF.

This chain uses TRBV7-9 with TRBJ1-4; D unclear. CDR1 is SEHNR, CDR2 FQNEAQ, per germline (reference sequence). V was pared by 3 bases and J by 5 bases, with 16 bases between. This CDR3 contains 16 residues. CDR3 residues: CASSFGFGETNEKLFF. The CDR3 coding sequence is TGTGCCAGCAGCTTTGGTTTTGGGGAGACCAATGAAAAACTGTTTTTT.

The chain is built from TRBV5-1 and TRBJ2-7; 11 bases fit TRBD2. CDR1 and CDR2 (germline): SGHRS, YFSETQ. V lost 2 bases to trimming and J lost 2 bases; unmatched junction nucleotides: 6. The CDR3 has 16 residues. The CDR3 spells CASSFRGLADPYEQYF. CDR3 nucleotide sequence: TGCGCCAGCAGCTTTCGGGGACTAGCGGACCCCTACGAGCAGTACTTC.

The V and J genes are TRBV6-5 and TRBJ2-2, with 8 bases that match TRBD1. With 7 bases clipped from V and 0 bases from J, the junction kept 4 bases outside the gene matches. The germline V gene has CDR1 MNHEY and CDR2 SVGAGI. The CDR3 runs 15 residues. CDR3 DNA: TGTGCCAGCAACCTACAGGGGGCGAACACCGGGGAGCTGTTTTTT. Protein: CASNLQGANTGELFF.

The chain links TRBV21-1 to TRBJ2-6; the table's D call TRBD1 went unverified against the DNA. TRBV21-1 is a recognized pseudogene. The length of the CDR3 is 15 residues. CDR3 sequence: CATRTGLNGANVLTF. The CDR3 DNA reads TGTGCCACCAGGACAGGCCTTAACGGGGCCAACGTCCTGACTTTC.

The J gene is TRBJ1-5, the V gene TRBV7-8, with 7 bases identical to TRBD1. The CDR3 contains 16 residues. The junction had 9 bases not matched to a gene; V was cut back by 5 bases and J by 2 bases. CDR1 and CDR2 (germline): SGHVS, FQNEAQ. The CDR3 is CASSDRDGNGNQPQHF. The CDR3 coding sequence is TGTGCCAGCAGCGACAGGGATGGAAATGGCAATCAGCCCCAGCATTTT.

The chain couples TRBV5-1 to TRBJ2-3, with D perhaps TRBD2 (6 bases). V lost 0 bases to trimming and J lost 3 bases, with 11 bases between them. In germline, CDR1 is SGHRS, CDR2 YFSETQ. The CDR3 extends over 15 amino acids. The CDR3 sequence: CASSLEGLWTDTQYF. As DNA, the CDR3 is TGCGCCAGCAGCTTGGAGGGACTTTGGACAGATACGCAGTATTTT.

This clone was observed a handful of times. The CDR3 protein is CASSILGASEAFF. The CDR3 region has the DNA TGTGCCAGTAGTATTTTGGGGGCTTCTGAAGCTTTCTTT. This rearrangement joins TRBV19 to TRBJ1-1; D might be TRBD1 (6 bases). Trimming took 3 bases from V and 6 from J, leaving 11 bases between them. The CDR3 is 13 residues long. Germline CDR1 reads LNHDA; CDR2 reads SQIVND (reference sequence).

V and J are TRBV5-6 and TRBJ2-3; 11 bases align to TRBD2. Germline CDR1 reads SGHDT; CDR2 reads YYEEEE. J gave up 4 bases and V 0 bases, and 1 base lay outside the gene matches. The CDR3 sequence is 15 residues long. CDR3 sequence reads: CASSLASGRSDTQYF. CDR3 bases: TGTGCCAGCAGCTTGGCTAGCGGGAGGTCAGATACGCAGTATTTT.

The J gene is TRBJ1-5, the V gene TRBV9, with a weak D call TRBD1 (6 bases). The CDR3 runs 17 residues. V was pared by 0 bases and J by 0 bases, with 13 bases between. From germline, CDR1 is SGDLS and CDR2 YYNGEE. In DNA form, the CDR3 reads TGTGCCAGCAGCGTAGGGGTGGACAGACATAGCAATCAGCCCCAGCATTTT. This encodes CASSVGVDRHSNQPQHF.

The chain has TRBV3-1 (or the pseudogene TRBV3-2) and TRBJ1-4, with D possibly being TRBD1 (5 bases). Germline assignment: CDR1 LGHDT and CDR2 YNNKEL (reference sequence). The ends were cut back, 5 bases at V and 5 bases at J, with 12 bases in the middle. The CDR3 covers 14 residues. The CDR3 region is CASSGGFYNEKLFF. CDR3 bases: TGTGCCAGCAGCGGGGGGTTCTACAATGAAAAACTGTTTTTT.

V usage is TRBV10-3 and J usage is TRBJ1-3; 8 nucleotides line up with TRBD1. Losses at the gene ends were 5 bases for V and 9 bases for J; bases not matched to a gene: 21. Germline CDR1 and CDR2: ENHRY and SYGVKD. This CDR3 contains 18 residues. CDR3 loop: CAISRTGFGWISFGTIYF. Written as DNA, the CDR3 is TGTGCCATCAGTCGGACAGGGTTTGGCTGGATTTCTTTCGGCACCATATATTTT.